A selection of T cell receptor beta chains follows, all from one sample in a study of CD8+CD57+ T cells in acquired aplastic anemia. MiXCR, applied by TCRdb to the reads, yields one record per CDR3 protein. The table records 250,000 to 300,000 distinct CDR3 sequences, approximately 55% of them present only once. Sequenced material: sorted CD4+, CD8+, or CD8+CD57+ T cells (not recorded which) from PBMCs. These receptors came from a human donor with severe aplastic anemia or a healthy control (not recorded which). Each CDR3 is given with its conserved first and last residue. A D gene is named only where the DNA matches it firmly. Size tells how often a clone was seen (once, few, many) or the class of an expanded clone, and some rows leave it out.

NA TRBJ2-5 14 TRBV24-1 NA TGTGCCACCAGTGATTTGGGACAGCAAGAGACCCAGTACTTC CATSDLGQQETQYF
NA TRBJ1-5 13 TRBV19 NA TGTGCCAGTAGTATAGATCTTGGAGGCAACCAGCATTTT CASSIDLGGNQHF
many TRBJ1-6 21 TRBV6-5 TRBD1 TGTGCCAGCAGTTACTCGAGGCGGGGGACAGGGATACCGCCACCGAATTCACCCCTCCACTTT CASSYSRRGTGIPPPNSPLHF
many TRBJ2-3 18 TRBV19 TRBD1 TGTGCCAGTAGTACCCGACAGGGTAAAACCTCCGACACAGATACGCAGTATTTT CASSTRQGKTSDTDTQYF
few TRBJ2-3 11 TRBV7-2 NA TGTGCCAGCAGCTTAGCGGGACCGCAGTATTTT CASSLAGPQYF
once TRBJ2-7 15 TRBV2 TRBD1 TGTGCCAGCAGACCGACAGGGGCCACCACCTACGAGCAGTACTTC CASRPTGATTYEQYF
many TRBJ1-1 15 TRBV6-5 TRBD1 TGTGCCAGCAGTTACGCGGGACAGGGGATCACTGAAGCTTTCTTT CASSYAGQGITEAFF
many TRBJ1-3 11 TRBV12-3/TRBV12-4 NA NA CASILANTIYF
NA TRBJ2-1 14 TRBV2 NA TGTGCCAGTAGTGAGTGGCTGGCTCCCAATGAGCAGTTCTTC CASSEWLAPNEQFF
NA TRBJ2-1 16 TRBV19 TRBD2 TGTGCCAGTAGTATGGGGGTCGAGCGGGGGGCGCATGAGCAGTTCTTC CASSMGVERGAHEQFF
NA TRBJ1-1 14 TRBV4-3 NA TGCGCCAGCAGCCAAGAGACTTGGGACACTGAAGCTTTCTTT CASSQETWDTEAFF
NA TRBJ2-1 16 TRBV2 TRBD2 TGTGCCAGCAGTGAAACCGGGACTAGCGGGAGATATGAGCAGTTCTTC CASSETGTSGRYEQFF
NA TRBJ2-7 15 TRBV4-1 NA TGCGCCAGCAGCCAAGATTGGGCCCCGACCTACGAGCAGTACTTC CASSQDWAPTYEQYF
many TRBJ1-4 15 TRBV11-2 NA TGTGCCAGCAGCTTCAGACAGACCTATAATGAAAAACTGTTTTTT CASSFRQTYNEKLFF
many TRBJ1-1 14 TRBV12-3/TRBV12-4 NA TGTGCCAGCAGTTTAAACAGGAGGAACACTGAAGCTTTCTTT CASSLNRRNTEAFF
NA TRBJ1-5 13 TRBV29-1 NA TGCAGCGTTAGACGGGGAGGCAATCAGCCCCAGCATTTT CSVRRGGNQPQHF
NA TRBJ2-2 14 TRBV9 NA TGTGCCAGCAGCGTAGGAGGGAGCACCGGGGAGCTGTTTTTT CASSVGGSTGELFF